This T cell receptor beta chain emerged from a study of cytomegalovirus exposure and HLA in healthy donors. The PCR contained 60 Vbeta and 13 Jbeta primers. Data came from immunoSEQ multiplex PCR; TCRdb stores just in-frame clones and leaves some out. Found here are roughly 130,000 clones, nearly 85% of them singletons; the top ten hold approximately 1.1%. Concerning this clone: Its antigen is as yet unknown.

Trimming left V 1 base short and J 1 base short, with 10 bases between. The CDR3 consists of 15 residues. Per germline, CDR1 LNHDA and CDR2 SQIVND (reference sequence). Study observations and caveats: When a later analysis compared HLA-associated TCR beta chains with equally common others, the HLA-associated chains turned out to be more clonally expanded and to have lower generation probabilities. It was about 150 TCR beta chains that were listed as cytomegalovirus-associated.

The receptor was isolated from a boy under 18 in good health and CMV-seronegative. The sequencing sample was made of PBMCs. The rearrangement joins TRBV19 to TRBJ1-1; a weak D match, TRBD1 (6 bases). This CDR3 reads CASSIGLTGNTEAFF. Here the CDR3 DNA reads TGTGCCAGTAGTATAGGCCTGACAGGGAACACTGAAGCTTTCTTT.